The 28 T cell receptor beta chains below come from one sample, sequenced in a study of neurological immune-mediated disorders (dated by TCRdb to between 2018 and 2021). The library was built by means of 5' RACE. Sequencing took place on an Illumina HiSeq 2500. The raw public data were reprocessed by TCRdb itself: fastp quality trimming at Q25, MiXCR clonotype calling, in-frame beta chains only. CDR3 protein sequences are deduplicated, and each keeps its most common genes and DNA. The sample table records nearly 60,000 distinct CDR3 sequences; 3% to 3.5% of these occur just once. About 7% of the sample comes from the top ten. The sequencing input was PBMCs. The receptors here all came from a woman aged 55-75 years with multiple sclerosis.

This clonotype was recorded many times. This chain links TRBV6-6 with TRBJ2-7, with D unresolved. Germline values: CDR1 MNHNY, CDR2 SVGAGI (reference sequence). The CDR3 sequence is 12 residues long. Trimming removed 7 bases from V and 1 base from J, with 8 bases in between. CDR3 residues: CASTPTSYEQYF. The CDR3, as DNA: TGTGCCAGCACCCCAACATCCTACGAGCAGTACTTC.

The chain has TRBV18 and TRBJ2-5; D is undetermined. V lost 5 bases to trimming and J lost 2 bases, with 15 bases between them. CDR1 and CDR2 from the germline V gene are KGHSH and LQKENI. This CDR3 contains 15 residues. CDR3 sequence (DNA): TGTGCCAGCTCAGTCTACTTTACCGGGCAAGAGACCCAGTACTTC. It specifies CASSVYFTGQETQYF.

Ten or more counts support this clonotype. The chain joins TRBV28 to TRBJ2-3; 9 bases fit TRBD2. CDR1 is MDHEN, CDR2 SYDVKM, per germline. Losses at the gene ends were 2 bases for V and 1 base for J; bases not matched to a gene: 1. The CDR3 loop spans 15 amino acids. The CDR3, as DNA: TGTGCCAGCAGTTTACTAGCGGGGCGCACAGATACGCAGTATTTT. This sequence encodes CASSLLAGRTDTQYF.

This clonotype was found many times. The chain uses TRBV7-9 and TRBJ1-1; D is undetermined. CDR1 and CDR2 (germline): SEHNR, FQNEAQ (reference sequence). The CDR3 sequence is 14 residues long. V was cut by 0 bases and J by 5 bases, with 10 bases left in between. CDR3 protein: CASSLAAAGTEAFF. As DNA, the CDR3 is TGTGCCAGCAGCTTAGCTGCAGCGGGAACTGAAGCTTTCTTT.

As regards this clonotype: Compared with germline, one end of the junction differs, possibly owing to a read error. V gene TRBV15 combines with J gene TRBJ1-6; 7 bases map to TRBD1. Germline V gene data show CDR1 as LNHNV and CDR2 as YYDKDF (reference sequence). The CDR3 sequence is 17 residues long. CDR3 nucleotides: TGTGCCACCGGAGCGACAGGGATCGGTGTGGGGCATTCCACCCTCAACTTT. Amino acid sequence: CATGATGIGVGHSTLNF.

This clonotype was detected ten times or more. V gene TRBV7-2 combines with J gene TRBJ2-3; D ambiguous. This CDR3 region has 15 residues. From germline, CDR1 is SGHTA and CDR2 FQGNSA. Between the trimmed V and J ends, which lost 5 bases and 4 bases, there was a span of 16 bases. The CDR3 sequence is CASSPDAIIADTQYF. The CDR3 nucleotides are TGTGCCAGCAGCCCGGACGCGATAATTGCAGATACGCAGTATTTT. Combining the CDR3 with reference TRBV7-2 and TRBJ2-3 gives the whole variable domain GAGVSQSPSNKVTEKGKDVELRCDPISGHTALYWYRQSLGQGLEFLIYFQGNSAPDKSGLPSDRFSAERTGGSVSTLTIQRTQQEDSAVYLCASSPDAIIADTQYFGPGTRLTVL.

Ten or more counts support this clonotype. This chain connects TRBV12-3 or TRBV12-4 to TRBJ2-1; TRBD1 or TRBD2 may be the D gene (5 bases each). V lost 7 bases and J 13 bases, leaving 17 bases between the germline ends. This CDR3 has 12 residues. The CDR3 is CASTDRLPGQFF. CDR3 bases: TGTGCCAGCACCGACAGACTACCCGGTCAGTTCTTC.

The sample holds many counts of this clonotype. The chain recombines TRBV10-3 with TRBJ1-1; D possibly corresponds to TRBD1 (5 bases). Per the germline V gene, CDR1 is ENHRY and CDR2 is SYGVKD. CDR3 size: 14 residues. Trimming stripped 7 bases from V and 4 bases from J, with 16 bases between. The CDR3 coding sequence is TGTGCCATCACGGAAAAGAGGGGAGGCACTGAAGCTTTCTTT. It encodes CAITEKRGGTEAFF.

This clonotype was detected many times. This chain links TRBV5-5 with TRBJ2-1; no definite D call. Per germline, CDR1 SGHKS and CDR2 YYEKEE (reference sequence). The CDR3 is 12 amino acids. The V and J ends lost 2 bases and 10 bases respectively, with 10 bases between them. CDR3 protein: CASSFSLVEQFF. CDR3 bases: TGTGCCAGCAGCTTCTCCCTAGTGGAGCAGTTCTTC.

This clonotype was recorded many times. This chain connects TRBV29-1 to TRBJ2-3; D is unresolved. The CDR3 contains 12 residues. Deletions cut 3 bases from V and 3 bases from J, with 7 bases between. CDR1 is SQVTM and CDR2 is ANQGSEA in the germline V gene. The CDR3 reads CSVDGYTDTQYF. The CDR3 DNA follows: TGCAGCGTTGATGGGTATACAGATACGCAGTATTTT.

In this sample, this clonotype turned up many times. The chain combines TRBV11-2 with TRBJ2-1; TRBD2 aligns across 10 bases. V shed 6 bases and J 1 base; nucleotides not matched to a gene: 9. The germline CDR1 and CDR2 sequences are SGHAT and FQNNGV. The CDR3 is made up of 17 amino acids. The CDR3 reads CASSSSKAGGSYNEQFF. In nucleotides, the CDR3 is TGTGCCAGCAGTTCCTCCAAAGCGGGAGGGTCCTACAATGAGCAGTTCTTC.

This clonotype has ten or more counts. The chain couples TRBV20-1 to TRBJ1-2, with D hard to call. V gave up 0 bases and J gave up 4 bases, with 12 bases separating them. CDR3 length: 14 amino acids. The germline V gene encodes CDR1 DFQATT and CDR2 SNEGSKA (reference sequence). CDR3 amino acids: CSARDTGGSYGYTF. As DNA, the CDR3 is TGCAGTGCTAGAGATACCGGCGGGAGCTATGGCTACACCTTC.

Ten or more counts support this clonotype. The chain combines TRBV5-1 with TRBJ1-1; D is possibly TRBD1 (5 bases). Per the germline V gene, CDR1 is SGHRS and CDR2 is YFSETQ. The ends were cut back, 4 bases at V and 2 bases at J, with 15 bases in the middle. CDR3 length equals 15 residues. CDR3 loop: CASSPGWRGNTEAFF. The CDR3, as DNA: TGCGCCAGCAGCCCGGGGTGGAGGGGCAACACTGAAGCTTTCTTT.

This clonotype occurred many times. The chain recombines TRBV2 with TRBJ1-2, with 7 bases aligning to TRBD1. Germline V gives CDR1 SNHLY, CDR2 FYNNEI. Germline trimming cut 6 bases from V and 8 bases from J; bases unmatched to any gene: 6. The CDR3 loop spans 12 amino acids. CDR3 bases: TGTGCCAGCAGCGGTACAGGGGAAGGCTACACCTTC. It yields the protein CASSGTGEGYTF.

The table lists this clonotype with many counts. CDR3 amino acids: CASRPSYQGADTQYF. In nucleotides, the CDR3 is TGCGCCAGCAGGCCGAGCTATCAGGGGGCAGATACGCAGTATTTT. This chain connects TRBV5-1 to TRBJ2-3; 7 bases line up with TRBD1. This CDR3 contains 15 residues. Unmatched junction bases numbered 10, after V lost 5 bases and J lost 4 bases. Germline assignment: CDR1 SGHRS and CDR2 YFSETQ. The full variable domain, its missing parts supplied by reference TRBV5-1 and TRBJ2-3, is KAGVTQTPRYLIKTRGQQVTLSCSPISGHRSVSWYQQTPGQGLQFLFEYFSETQRNKGNFPGRFSGRQFSNSRSEMNVSTLELGDSALYLCASRPSYQGADTQYFGPGTRLTVL.

This clonotype was seen a few times. V usage is TRBV20-1 and J usage is TRBJ1-5, with unresolved D. The CDR3 is made up of 13 amino acids. The germline V gene has CDR1 DFQATT and CDR2 SNEGSKA (reference sequence). The germline V and J ends were trimmed by 0 bases and 6 bases, with 9 bases remaining between them. The CDR3, as DNA: TGCAGTGCTAGAGATCCGAGGTCTCAGCCCCAGCATTTT. This gives the protein CSARDPRSQPQHF.

This clonotype has ten or more counts. The chain uses TRBV15 and TRBJ1-3; the D is unclear. CDR3 size: 15 residues. The germline V gene encodes CDR1 LNHNV and CDR2 YYDKDF (reference sequence). V was shortened by 3 bases and J by 0 bases, with 9 bases between the two germline ends. The CDR3 coding sequence is TGTGCCACCAGCAGGCCCCGGGCCTCTGGAAACACCATATATTTT. Its translation is CATSRPRASGNTIYF.

This clonotype appeared a few times. Since a much larger clone is just one base distant, this may be a read error. This chain joins TRBV28 and TRBJ2-1; D uncertain. With 6 bases removed from V and 7 bases from J, the gap between germline ends came to 7 bases. CDR1 is MDHEN, CDR2 SYDVKM, per germline. The CDR3 is made up of 11 amino acids. The CDR3 sequence: CASRENNEQFF. In DNA form, the CDR3 reads TGTGCCAGCAGAGAAAATAATGAGCAGTTCTTC.

This clonotype was seen at least ten times. The rearrangement links TRBV6-5 to TRBJ2-7; 10 nucleotides line up with TRBD1. The CDR3 loop spans 14 amino acids. Looked up from germline, CDR1 is MNHEY and CDR2 is SVGAGI. Germline trimming cut 6 bases from V and 3 bases from J; bases unmatched to any gene: 5. The CDR3: CASRPGQGYYEQYF. CDR3 bases: TGTGCCAGCAGACCGGGACAGGGGTACTACGAGCAGTACTTC.

This clonotype has at least ten counts. This chain joins TRBV6-1 and TRBJ2-3, with a possible D match to TRBD1 (6 bases). The V gene lost 9 bases and the J gene lost 0 bases, with 10 bases spanning the gap. The V gene's germline CDR1 is MNHNS and CDR2 SASEGT. The CDR3 spans 13 residues. CDR3: CASPGASTDTQYF. In DNA form, the CDR3 reads TGTGCCAGTCCAGGGGCTAGCACAGATACGCAGTATTTT.

This clonotype has at least ten counts. The genes are TRBV28 and TRBJ2-7; tentatively, D is TRBD1 or TRBD2 (6 bases each). Germline V gene data show CDR1 as MDHEN and CDR2 as SYDVKM. Trimming cost V 3 bases and J 7 bases, with 16 bases left between them. The CDR3 contains 14 residues. The CDR3 protein is CASSLGGSPKEQYF. In DNA, the CDR3 is TGTGCCAGCAGTTTGGGGGGCAGCCCTAAAGAGCAGTACTTC.

This clonotype was seen repeatedly, ten times or more. This sequence joins TRBV5-1 and TRBJ2-1, with D perhaps assigned TRBD1 or TRBD2 (5 bases each). Germline CDR1 is SGHRS and CDR2 is YFSETQ. V was trimmed by 0 bases and J by 0 bases, leaving 10 bases between them. The CDR3 spans 16 residues. The CDR3, as DNA: TGCGCCAGCAGCTTGGCCCCGAGGGGCTCCTACAATGAGCAGTTCTTC. Its protein product is CASSLAPRGSYNEQFF.

Ten or more counts support this clonotype. This sequence joins TRBV4-3 and TRBJ2-2; possibly TRBD1 for D (6 bases). Trimming pared 4 bases from V and 1 base from J, leaving 7 bases between. The CDR3 is made up of 14 amino acids. Germline V gives CDR1 LGHNA, CDR2 YSLEER. The CDR3 loop reads CASSPTGNTGELFF. CDR3 in DNA: TGCGCCAGCAGCCCGACAGGGAACACCGGGGAGCTGTTTTTT.

There are many counts of this clonotype. V usage is TRBV3-1 and J usage is TRBJ1-2; tentatively, D is TRBD1 (5 bases). This CDR3 contains 13 residues. CDR1 and CDR2 (germline): LGHDT, YNNKEL (reference sequence). The ends were cut back, 2 bases at V and 8 bases at J, with 12 bases in the middle. This CDR3 is CASSQSGGRGYTF. DNA of the CDR3: TGTGCCAGCAGCCAATCCGGGGGAAGGGGCTACACCTTC.

There are many counts of this clonotype. The rearrangement joins TRBV20-1 to TRBJ2-3; the D gene is possibly TRBD2 (5 bases). Germline V gene sequence: CDR1 DFQATT, CDR2 SNEGSKA (reference sequence). This CDR3 contains 13 residues. V shed 0 bases and J shed 7 bases, with 11 bases lying between them. The CDR3 region has the DNA TGCAGTGCTAGAGATCAAGACTACAATACGCAGTATTTT. Its translation is CSARDQDYNTQYF.

This clonotype has a count of ten or more. V and J are TRBV5-1 and TRBJ2-1; tentative D call: TRBD2 (5 bases). Looked up from germline, CDR1 is SGHRS and CDR2 is YFSETQ. The CDR3 extends over 13 amino acids. V was pared by 3 bases and J by 10 bases, with 14 bases between. CDR3: CASSWGWEREQFF. The DNA for the CDR3 is TGCGCCAGCAGCTGGGGTTGGGAGCGCGAGCAGTTCTTC.

This clonotype has ten or more counts. DNA for the CDR3: TGTGCCAGCATCCTCACCCCAGGGGGGACAGATACGCAGTATTTT. Encoded protein: CASILTPGGTDTQYF. V gene TRBV5-6 combines with J gene TRBJ2-3; tentatively, D is TRBD1 (7 bases). In germline, CDR1 is SGHDT, CDR2 YYEEEE. Deletions cut 6 bases from V and 3 bases from J, with 17 bases between. The CDR3 is 15 amino acids.

This clonotype was detected only a few times. A read error is possible here, since a much larger clone lies one base away. The V gene is TRBV5-1, the J gene TRBJ1-3, with D unresolved. Per the germline V gene, CDR1 is SGHRS and CDR2 is YFSETQ. The CDR3 has 16 residues. The CDR3 coding sequence is TGCGCCAGCAGCTTGGAACAGCCTACCTCTGGAAAAACCATATATTTT. Its translation is CASSLEQPTSGKTIYF.